The 28 T cell receptor beta chains in this list originate from one sample, sequenced in a study of cytomegalovirus exposure and HLA in healthy donors. Sequenced by immunoSEQ multiplex PCR; TCRdb stores in-frame clones only, minus some. The sample gives around 350,000 clones, 75% to 90% of which show up once; approximately 0.8% is in the top ten. Sequencing was carried out using PBMCs. The receptors come from a woman aged 18-35 years in good health and CMV-seronegative.

The J gene is TRBJ2-1, the V gene TRBV9; D is possibly TRBD2 (5 bases). Trimming left V 4 bases short and J 4 bases short, with 24 bases between. Germline V gene lookup returns CDR1 SGDLS and CDR2 YYNGEE. The CDR3 has 18 amino acids. The CDR3 is CASSSPLGGERNYNEQFF. DNA of the CDR3: TGTGCCAGCAGCTCACCCCTCGGAGGCGAACGGAATTACAATGAGCAGTTCTTC.

J is TRBJ2-4 and V is TRBV6-1; D possibly corresponds to TRBD1 (5 bases). V was shortened by 4 bases and J by 5 bases, with 6 bases between the two germline ends. In germline, CDR1 is MNHNS, CDR2 SASEGT. This CDR3 region has 12 residues. This CDR3 is CASSVTENIQYF. The CDR3, as DNA: TGTGCCAGCAGTGTGACAGAAAACATTCAGTACTTC.

The CDR3 sequence: CASSHAGTGPSGNTIYF. The CDR3 region has the DNA TGCGCCAGCAGCCACGCCGGGACAGGACCCTCTGGAAACACCATATATTTT. This rearrangement joins TRBV4-1 to TRBJ1-3, with TRBD1 matching 8 bases. After removal of 3 bases from V and 0 bases from J, the junction contained 7 bases not matched to a gene. This CDR3 spans 17 amino acids. The germline V gene has CDR1 MGHRA and CDR2 YSYEKL.

This chain links TRBV18 with TRBJ2-2; a weak D match, TRBD1 (5 bases). CDR3 length: 16 amino acids. Germline CDR1 is KGHSH and CDR2 is LQKENI. The V end was cut by 10 bases, the J end by 2 bases, with 20 bases between. The CDR3 nucleotides read TGTGCCACTCAACCAGGGCCGGTAGTAAACACCGGGGAGCTGTTTTTT. Protein: CATQPGPVVNTGELFF. The complete variable domain, with remaining parts taken from reference TRBV18 and TRBJ2-2, reads NAGVMQNPRHLVRRRGQEARLRCSPMKGHSHVYWYRQLPEEGLKFMVYLQKENIIDESGMPKERFSAEFPKEGPSILRIQQVVRGDSAAYFCATQPGPVVNTGELFFGEGSRLTVL.

The chain joins TRBV7-9 to TRBJ2-7, with 8 positions matching TRBD1. This CDR3 comprises 15 residues. V was clipped by 7 bases and J by 1 base; unmatched bases: 9. Germline V gene sequence: CDR1 SEHNR, CDR2 FQNEAQ (reference sequence). CDR3 region: CASTLQGAVSYEQYF. The CDR3 DNA is TGTGCCAGCACCCTCCAGGGGGCTGTGTCCTACGAGCAGTACTTC.

The genes are TRBV7-3 and TRBJ1-5; TRBD1 matches 8 bases. Germline V CDR1 and CDR2: SGHTA, FQGTGA. This CDR3 is built from 14 residues. With V trimmed by 1 base and J by 6 bases, 2 bases remained unmatched. CDR3 amino acids: CASSLMTGVQPQHF. The CDR3 nucleotides are TGTGCCAGCAGCTTAATGACAGGGGTTCAGCCCCAGCATTTT.

The rearrangement uses TRBV5-1 and TRBJ2-5, with 9 positions matching TRBD1. The CDR3 has 14 amino acids. Germline V lookup: CDR1 SGHRS, CDR2 YFSETQ. Germline trimming cut 2 bases from V and 4 bases from J; bases unmatched to any gene: 3. The CDR3 loop reads CASSFDRGGETQYF. DNA for the CDR3: TGCGCCAGCAGCTTCGACAGGGGGGGAGAGACCCAGTACTTC.

J is TRBJ2-7 and V is TRBV28, with a possible D match to TRBD1 (6 bases). CDR3 size: 15 residues. The germline V and J ends were trimmed by 4 bases and 0 bases, with 13 bases remaining between them. Germline V gene data show CDR1 as MDHEN and CDR2 as SYDVKM. CDR3 in amino acids: CASSSNGQSSYEQYF. The CDR3 DNA sequence: TGTGCCAGCAGTTCTAATGGACAGAGCTCCTACGAGCAGTACTTC.

The chain joins TRBV19 to TRBJ2-3; 10 positions match TRBD2. The CDR3 length is 17 residues. Losses at the gene ends were 1 base for V and 2 bases for J; bases not matched to a gene: 6. Per the germline V gene, CDR1 is LNHDA and CDR2 is SQIVND (reference sequence). The DNA for the CDR3 is TGTGCCAGTAGTATAGCAGGGACTAGCGAACTCACAGATACGCAGTATTTT. Translation gives CASSIAGTSELTDTQYF.

The CDR3 DNA is TGTGCCAGCAGTTACTCGGGGGGGATGAGCACAGATACGCAGTATTTT. Translation gives CASSYSGGMSTDTQYF. This chain links TRBV27 with TRBJ2-3, with 8 bases fitting TRBD2. CDR1 and CDR2 from the germline V gene are MNHEY and SMNVEV (reference sequence). CDR3 size: 16 residues. The V gene end was trimmed by 4 bases and the J gene end by 0 bases; junction bases not matched to a gene: 6.

The rearrangement links TRBV10-3 to TRBJ2-3, with TRBD2 identical over 14 bases. Germline V gene sequence: CDR1 ENHRY, CDR2 SYGVKD. V shed 3 bases, J shed 5 bases, and the junction held 4 bases outside the gene matches. This CDR3 has 16 residues. CDR3 sequence: CAISDSGLAGGDTQYF. CDR3 bases: TGTGCCATCAGTGATTCCGGACTAGCGGGGGGAGATACGCAGTATTTT.

This chain uses TRBV6-4 with TRBJ2-3, with 11 bases lining up with TRBD2. The CDR3 has 15 residues. Losses at the gene ends were 4 bases for V and 1 base for J; bases not matched to a gene: 1. Per germline, CDR1 MRHNA and CDR2 SNTAGT. DNA for the CDR3: TGTGCCAGCAGTGTGACTAGCGGGGGCACAGATACGCAGTATTTT. This codes for CASSVTSGGTDTQYF.

V usage is TRBV29-1 and J usage is TRBJ2-7; weak D call: TRBD2 (5 bases). Germline V gene data show CDR1 as SQVTM and CDR2 as ANQGSEA. The V end lost 4 bases, the J end lost 5 bases, and 9 bases lay between the germline ends. The CDR3 has 11 residues. CDR3 nucleotide sequence: TGCAGCGTTGGAGGGCTAAACGAGCAGTACTTC. Encoded protein: CSVGGLNEQYF.

On this clone: Other DNA sequences from this sample encode an identical CDR3 as well. The genes are TRBV9 and TRBJ1-5, with TRBD1 identical over 10 bases. V shed 4 bases, J shed 4 bases, and the junction held 2 bases outside the gene matches. CDR1 and CDR2 from the germline V gene are SGDLS and YYNGEE. The CDR3 extends over 14 amino acids. CDR3 residues: CASSLGQGNQPQHF. As DNA, the CDR3 is TGTGCCAGCAGCTTGGGACAGGGGAATCAGCCCCAGCATTTT.

The V gene is TRBV5-6, the J gene TRBJ1-5, with 7 bases matching TRBD1. The trim removed 3 bases at V and 3 bases at J, leaving 12 bases unmatched. Germline CDR1 reads SGHDT; CDR2 reads YYEEEE. There are 17 residues in the CDR3. CDR3 residues: CASSSTGYTALNQPQHF. The CDR3 DNA reads as TGTGCCAGCAGCTCGACAGGGTATACGGCCCTCAATCAGCCCCAGCATTTT.

The rearrangement joins TRBV29-1 to TRBJ1-2; 7 bases match TRBD1. The CDR3 length is 12 residues. Germline V CDR1 and CDR2: SQVTM, ANQGSEA. V lost 3 bases to trimming and J lost 4 bases; unmatched junction nucleotides: 2. CDR3 DNA: TGCAGCGTTGAGGGACAGTTCTATGGCTACACCTTC. Residues: CSVEGQFYGYTF.

This chain connects TRBV15 to TRBJ2-7; D might be TRBD1 (6 bases). Germline V gene sequence: CDR1 LNHNV, CDR2 YYDKDF (reference sequence). Trimming removed 5 bases from V and 2 bases from J, with 16 bases in between. The CDR3 is 15 residues long. CDR3 sequence (DNA): TGTGCCACCAGCCGCCAGGGGCTAGGGGCCTACGAGCAGTACTTC. It translates to CATSRQGLGAYEQYF.

The chain employs TRBV7-2 and TRBJ2-2; D gene ambiguous. Trimming pared 2 bases from V and 9 bases from J, leaving 13 bases between. The CDR3 consists of 14 residues. Germline CDR1 SGHTA, CDR2 FQGNSA. CDR3 sequence reads: CASSLRTVARELFF. For the CDR3, the DNA is TGTGCCAGCAGCTTAAGAACTGTCGCCCGGGAGCTGTTTTTT.

V is TRBV18 and J is TRBJ2-7; 7 bases are a match to TRBD1. V shed 6 bases and J 0 bases; nucleotides not matched to a gene: 11. The CDR3 is 16 amino acids. CDR1 KGHSH and CDR2 LQKENI come from the germline V gene. Here the CDR3 DNA reads TGTGCCAGCTCCTACATGGTCGGGGACAGCTCCTACGAGCAGTACTTC. Its protein is CASSYMVGDSSYEQYF. The entire variable domain, with the rest obtained from reference TRBV18 and TRBJ2-7, is as follows: NAGVMQNPRHLVRRRGQEARLRCSPMKGHSHVYWYRQLPEEGLKFMVYLQKENIIDESGMPKERFSAEFPKEGPSILRIQQVVRGDSAAYFCASSYMVGDSSYEQYFGPGTRLTVT.

This clone is a singleton in its sample. The chain links TRBV5-8 to TRBJ1-5; 7 nucleotides match TRBD1. Germline assignment: CDR1 SGHTS and CDR2 YDEGEE. The CDR3 spans 17 residues. V trimming: 4 bases; J trimming: 0 bases; junction bases outside the gene matches: 10. The CDR3 protein is CASSLSNTGVSNQPQHF. The DNA of the CDR3 is TGTGCCAGCAGCCTCTCCAATACAGGGGTTAGCAATCAGCCCCAGCATTTT.

The CDR3 DNA is TGTGCCAGCAGTGGCTCGGGACATATGAACACTGAAGCTTTCTTT. It yields the protein CASSGSGHMNTEAFF. The chain recombines TRBV2 with TRBJ1-1, with D maybe TRBD1 (6 bases). Germline V gene lookup returns CDR1 SNHLY and CDR2 FYNNEI. Deletions cut 4 bases from V and 0 bases from J, with 12 bases between. The CDR3 contains 15 residues.

V and J are TRBV4-1 and TRBJ2-7; D remains unclear. The CDR3 runs to 16 residues. V shed 1 base and J shed 2 bases, with 15 bases lying between them. CDR1 and CDR2 from the germline V gene are MGHRA and YSYEKL. Written as DNA, the CDR3 is TGCGCCAGCAGCCAAGGGAGTAGCACCCTTACCTACGAGCAGTACTTC. Protein: CASSQGSSTLTYEQYF.

This clone has just one count. The V and J genes are TRBV27 and TRBJ1-5; unclear D gene. The CDR3 has 14 residues. The germline gives CDR1 MNHEY, CDR2 SMNVEV (reference sequence). V was cut by 1 base and J by 7 bases, with 11 bases left in between. CDR3 amino acids: CASSLFSSTQPQHF. CDR3 bases: TGTGCCAGCAGTTTATTCTCATCGACACAGCCCCAGCATTTT.

This clone has just a few counts. This sequence joins TRBV6-1 and TRBJ1-5; D perhaps matches TRBD1 (5 bases). V was cut by 1 base and J by 2 bases, with 9 bases left in between. Germline V gene lookup returns CDR1 MNHNS and CDR2 SASEGT. This CDR3 is built from 15 residues. This chain's CDR3 is CASSEGWGGNQPQHF. For the CDR3, the DNA is TGTGCCAGCAGTGAAGGGTGGGGCGGCAATCAGCCCCAGCATTTT.

The V gene is TRBV28, the J gene TRBJ2-7; 9 bases agree with TRBD1. V lost 4 bases and J lost 3; bases outside the gene matches: 1. This CDR3 has 13 amino acids. CDR1 and CDR2 (germline): MDHEN, SYDVKM. The CDR3 DNA is TGTGCCAGCAGTTGGGGACAGGGCTACGAGCAGTACTTC. Its protein is CASSWGQGYEQYF.

This clone has just one count. The chain joins TRBV5-4 to TRBJ1-5, with 8 bases lining up with TRBD1. Germline V gene data show CDR1 as SGHNT and CDR2 as YYREEE (reference sequence). The CDR3 spans 14 residues. With V trimmed by 3 bases and J by 2 bases, 1 base remained unmatched. CDR3 sequence (DNA): TGTGCCAGCAGCTCAGGGGGCGGCAATCAGCCCCAGCATTTT. Translation: CASSSGGGNQPQHF.

About this clone itself: Other DNA sequences within the sample encode an identical CDR3. The V and J genes are TRBV5-1 and TRBJ2-1, with 13 bases matching TRBD2. This CDR3 is built from 17 residues. Per germline, CDR1 SGHRS and CDR2 YFSETQ. The junction had 3 bases not matched to a gene; V was cut back by 3 bases and J by 0 bases. The CDR3 DNA follows: TGCGCCAGCAGCTCGGGACTAGCGGGGAGCTCCTACAATGAGCAGTTCTTC. Translating gives CASSSGLAGSSYNEQFF.

This chain uses TRBV18 with TRBJ1-6, with D hard to call. V dropped 3 bases and J dropped 5 bases, with 11 bases sitting between them. CDR1 is KGHSH, CDR2 LQKENI, per germline. The CDR3 is 15 residues long. CDR3 region: CASSPTRRDNSPLHF. CDR3 bases: TGTGCCAGCTCACCGACTCGCCGAGATAATTCACCCCTCCACTTT.